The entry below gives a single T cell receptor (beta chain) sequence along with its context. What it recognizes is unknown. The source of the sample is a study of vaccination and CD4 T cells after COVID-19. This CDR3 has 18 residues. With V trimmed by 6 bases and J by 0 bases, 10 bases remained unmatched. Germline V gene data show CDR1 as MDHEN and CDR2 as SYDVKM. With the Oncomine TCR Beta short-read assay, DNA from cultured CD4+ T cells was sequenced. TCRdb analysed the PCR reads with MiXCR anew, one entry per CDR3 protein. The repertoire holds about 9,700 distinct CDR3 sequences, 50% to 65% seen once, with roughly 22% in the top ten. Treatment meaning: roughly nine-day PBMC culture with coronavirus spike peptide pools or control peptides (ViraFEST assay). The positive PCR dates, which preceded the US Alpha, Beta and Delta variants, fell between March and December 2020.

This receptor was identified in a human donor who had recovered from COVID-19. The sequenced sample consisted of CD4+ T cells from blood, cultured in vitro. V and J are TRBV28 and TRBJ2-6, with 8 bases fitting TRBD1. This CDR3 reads CASSRTGTGNSGANVLTF. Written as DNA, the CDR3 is TGTGCCAGCAGCCGGACCGGGACAGGCAACTCTGGGGCCAACGTCCTGACTTTC.